This T cell receptor beta chain was sequenced during a study of blood T cell repertoires in COVID-19. Study-level information: From T cells, B-cell-depleted T cells, or PBMCs came the material, which was cDNA or gDNA.

Participants, about 18 to 90 years old, spanned approximately 25 US areas. Self-reported history from a screening survey and questionnaire set each donor's cohort. In Cohort 3, a recovered donor had either two negative PCRs, clearance, or symptom resolution. Clones were sequenced by immunoSEQ multiplex PCR, and TCRdb holds only the in-frame ones, with some missing. The data hold about 270,000 clones, with about 87% observed a single time. Sequenced: PBMCs or T cells enriched from blood (not recorded which). The sequence came from a woman in her forties or fifties who had recovered from COVID-19.

The CDR3 reads CASSQDGGSNQPQHF. The CDR3 region has the DNA TGTGCCAGCAGCCAAGACGGGGGGAGCAATCAGCCCCAGCATTTT. The chain combines TRBV4-2 with TRBJ1-5; D possibly corresponds to TRBD1 (5 bases). Trimming left V 0 bases short and J 1 base short, with 7 bases between. CDR3 length: 15 amino acids. Per the germline V gene, CDR1 is LGHNA and CDR2 is YNFKEQ.